The 21 T cell receptor beta chains given below trace back to one sample, sequenced in a study of blood T cell repertoires in COVID-19. The assay was immunoSEQ multiplex PCR, and TCRdb's table has in-frame clones only and misses some. There are 200,000 to 250,000 clones in the sample; 75% to 90% occur only once, and 0.87% lies in the top ten. Sequenced: PBMCs or T cells enriched from blood (not recorded which). These receptors came from a man aged 50 to 60 who had been exposed to COVID-19.

The rearrangement uses TRBV11-3 and TRBJ2-7; D unclear. Germline V gene sequence: CDR1 SGHNT, CDR2 YENEEA. Trimming removed 0 bases from V and 3 bases from J, with 6 bases in between. The CDR3 extends over 13 amino acids. CDR3 sequence reads: CASSLEDNYEQYV. The CDR3 nucleotides read TGTGCCAGCAGCTTAGAAGACAACTACGAGCAGTACGTC.

The genes are TRBV7-9 and TRBJ2-1; 9 positions agree with TRBD2. Trimming cost V 5 bases and J 2 bases; bases outside gene matches: 7. Looked up from germline, CDR1 is SEHNR and CDR2 is FQNEAQ (reference sequence). CDR3 length: 16 residues. The CDR3 is CASSGSSGRAYNEQFF. In DNA, the CDR3 is TGTGCCAGCAGCGGGAGTAGCGGGAGAGCCTACAATGAGCAGTTCTTC.

This chain links TRBV19 with TRBJ1-3; D remains ambiguous. Looked up from germline, CDR1 is LNHDA and CDR2 is SQIVND (reference sequence). CDR3 length equals 12 residues. Between the trimmed V and J ends, which lost 5 bases and 10 bases, there was a span of 12 bases. The CDR3, as DNA: TGTGCCAGTAGTGAGGAGACTTATACCATATATTTT. Residues: CASSEETYTIYF.

This clone has a handful of counts. The V call is TRBV10-3, the J call TRBJ1-1; 7 nucleotides line up with TRBD1. Looked up from germline, CDR1 is ENHRY and CDR2 is SYGVKD. Germline trimming cut 9 bases from V and 0 bases from J; bases unmatched to any gene: 4. The CDR3 has 13 amino acids. The DNA of the CDR3 is TGTGCCATAAAGGGACAGATGAACACTGAAGCTTTCTTT. Amino acids: CAIKGQMNTEAFF.

V usage is TRBV7-3 and J usage is TRBJ2-5; 10 positions agree with TRBD2. There are 15 residues in the CDR3. Germline-derived CDR1 and CDR2 are SGHTA and FQGTGA. Trimming at V came to 5 bases and at J to 4 bases, leaving 7 bases not matched to a gene. The CDR3 DNA reads as TGTGCCAGCAGCCAGAGTAGCGGGGGGCCAGAGACCCAGTACTTC. Protein sequence: CASSQSSGGPETQYF.

V gene TRBV2 combines with J gene TRBJ1-1, with a weak D call TRBD1 (5 bases). Trimming took off 6 bases at V and 1 base at J, with 12 bases between the two ends. Germline-derived CDR1 and CDR2 are SNHLY and FYNNEI. This CDR3 spans 14 amino acids. CDR3 region: CASRPGITNTEAFF. The CDR3 nucleotides read TGTGCCAGCAGACCAGGGATTACGAACACTGAAGCTTTCTTT.

About this clone itself: The junction shows a germline mismatch at one end, possibly a read error. The chain combines TRBV29-1 with TRBJ2-5, with 7 bases aligning to TRBD1. Germline CDR1 is SQVTM and CDR2 is ANQGSEA. The CDR3 is made up of 12 amino acids. The CDR3, as DNA: TGTATGGGACGGACAGGCGAAGAGACCCAGTACTTC. Translating gives CMGRTGEETQYF.

This chain joins TRBV11-3 and TRBJ1-2, with 11 bases that match TRBD1. The germline V gene has CDR1 SGHNT and CDR2 YENEEA. The junction had 1 base not matched to a gene; V was cut back by 1 base and J by 6 bases. The CDR3 runs to 14 residues. The CDR3, as DNA: TGTGCCAGCAGCTTAGGGACAGGGGGCCATGGCTACACCTTC. This translates into CASSLGTGGHGYTF.

V and J are TRBV19 and TRBJ2-2, with 7 bases identical to TRBD1. J gave up 3 bases and V 4 bases, and 5 bases lay outside the gene matches. The CDR3 runs 15 residues. CDR1 and CDR2 (germline): LNHDA, SQIVND (reference sequence). CDR3 DNA: TGTGCCAGTAGTAACAGGGGCCCCTACACCGGGGAGCTGTTTTTT. Amino acids: CASSNRGPYTGELFF.

The chain joins TRBV7-3 to TRBJ2-5; D is possibly TRBD1 (6 bases). The CDR3 totals 13 residues. Germline V lookup: CDR1 SGHTA, CDR2 FQGTGA. V was shortened by 4 bases and J by 5 bases, with 11 bases between the two germline ends. The CDR3 protein is CASSSHGGETQYF. CDR3 nucleotides: TGTGCCAGCAGCTCCCATGGGGGCGAGACCCAGTACTTC.

The gene calls are TRBV14 and TRBJ1-1; 11 bases are a match to TRBD1. The CDR3 consists of 16 residues. Trimming cost V 1 base and J 6 bases; bases outside gene matches: 7. CDR1 is SGHDN, CDR2 FVKESK, per germline. The CDR3 DNA reads TGTGCCAGCAGCCAAGTCATAGGACAGGGGGCTTCTGAAGCTTTCTTT. It is translated as CASSQVIGQGASEAFF.

The chain combines TRBV6-5 with TRBJ2-7; 10 nucleotides match TRBD2. Germline CDR1 MNHEY, CDR2 SVGAGI. The length of the CDR3 is 15 residues. V shed 6 bases, J shed 5 bases, and the junction held 10 bases outside the gene matches. CDR3 in DNA: TGTGCCAGCAGGGGATCACCTAGCGGGAGCGACGAGCAGTACGTC. Protein product: CASRGSPSGSDEQYV.

The chain joins TRBV4-1 to TRBJ1-2; D may be TRBD1 (6 bases). Germline assignment: CDR1 MGHRA and CDR2 YSYEKL. V lost 2 bases and J 4 bases, leaving 14 bases between the germline ends. The CDR3 is 15 amino acids. CDR3 nucleotide sequence: TGCGCCAGCAGCCAAAGTCCACAGGGAAGCTATGGCTACACCTTC. Translation: CASSQSPQGSYGYTF.

The chain combines TRBV28 with TRBJ1-5; 11 bases are shared with TRBD1. The CDR3 totals 16 residues. Germline V gives CDR1 MDHEN, CDR2 SYDVKM. With 7 bases clipped from V and 11 bases from J, the junction kept 16 bases outside the gene matches. The CDR3: CASIGLGQGVGKAQHF. In nucleotides, the CDR3 is TGTGCCAGCATCGGATTGGGACAGGGGGTTGGAAAGGCCCAGCATTTT.

This clone showed up just a few times. The CDR3 DNA sequence: TGTGCCAGCAGCTTAAACAGGGACTACGAGCAGTACGTC. Protein product: CASSLNRDYEQYV. V and J are TRBV13 and TRBJ2-7, with D perhaps TRBD1 (6 bases). Germline CDR1 and CDR2: PRHDT and FYEKMQ (reference sequence). V lost 2 bases and J 3 bases, leaving 8 bases between the germline ends. CDR3 length: 13 residues.

The V and J genes are TRBV10-3 and TRBJ2-7; TRBD1 agrees at 7 bases. The CDR3 is 16 amino acids. V lost 0 bases and J lost 7; bases outside the gene matches: 12. The germline V gene encodes CDR1 ENHRY and CDR2 SYGVKD. The CDR3 loop is CAISESRGQNLWEQYV. CDR3 coding DNA: TGTGCCATCAGTGAGTCTAGGGGACAGAATTTATGGGAGCAGTACGTC.

The chain has TRBV4-2 and TRBJ2-5, with D possibly being TRBD2 (5 bases). Germline CDR1 reads LGHNA; CDR2 reads YNFKEQ. V was cut by 2 bases and J by 4 bases, with 5 bases left in between. This CDR3 has 12 amino acids. CDR3 sequence reads: CASSQRGETQYF. The CDR3, as DNA: TGTGCCAGCAGCCAACGGGGAGAGACCCAGTACTTC.

The V call is TRBV4-1, the J call TRBJ1-4; D ambiguous. Trimming pared 4 bases from V and 4 bases from J, leaving 13 bases between. CDR1 and CDR2 (germline): MGHRA, YSYEKL. The CDR3 runs 15 residues. The chain's CDR3 is CASSRLGLDNEKLFF. The CDR3 DNA reads TGCGCCAGCAGCCGGTTAGGACTTGATAATGAAAAACTGTTTTTT.

The chain employs TRBV5-1 and TRBJ1-3; the D is unclear. This CDR3 is 16 amino acids long. V was pared by 3 bases and J by 0 bases, with 13 bases between. Germline loops: CDR1 SGHRS, CDR2 YFSETQ. The CDR3, as DNA: TGCGCCAGCAGCTGGGCGGGCAGGAGCTCTGGAAACACCATATATTTT. Its translation is CASSWAGRSSGNTIYF.

Only one count was recorded for this clone. The genes are TRBV24-1 and TRBJ2-1; 7 bases match TRBD1. Germline values: CDR1 KGHDR, CDR2 SFDVKD. The length of the CDR3 is 16 residues. Trimming cost V 0 bases and J 4 bases; bases outside gene matches: 5. The CDR3 DNA reads as TGTGCCACCAGTGATTTGGGGGACAGAAAATACAATGAGCAGTTCTTC. Translation gives CATSDLGDRKYNEQFF.

The genes are TRBV28 and TRBJ1-3; TRBD1 is a possible D gene (6 bases). The CDR3 is 18 amino acids. Between the trimmed V and J ends, which lost 2 bases and 0 bases, there was a span of 17 bases. From germline, CDR1 is MDHEN and CDR2 SYDVKM. The CDR3 DNA follows: TGTGCCAGCAGTTTAGGGCAGGGGCTAAGTCTCTCTGGAAACACCATATATTTT. Its protein is CASSLGQGLSLSGNTIYF.